These T cell receptor beta chains were read from a single sample in a study of PD-L1 blockade in urothelial cancer. Sequenced by immunoSEQ multiplex PCR; TCRdb stores in-frame clones only, minus some. This table holds tens of thousands of clones, approximately 80% found once. Specimen: PBMCs, collected around atezolizumab (anti-PD-L1) treatment. The origin of the receptors is a man in his 70s with urothelial cancer. Each CDR3 is given with its conserved first and last residue. D genes are given only for firm matches. The size of a clone is reported for some rows only, either as once, few or many, or as a class for expanded clones.

d_call j_call clone_size v_call cdr3_aa cdr3_nt
TRBD2 TRBJ2-1 NA TRBV5-1 CASRMTSGRSDEQFF TGCGCCAGCAGGATGACTAGCGGGAGGAGTGATGAGCAGTTCTTC
NA TRBJ1-2 NA TRBV7-2 CASSPLAGQGKGYTF TGTGCCAGCAGCCCGTTGGCCGGGCAGGGAAAAGGCTACACCTTC
TRBD2 TRBJ2-7 NA TRBV20-1 CSAATSDEQYF TGCAGTGCTGCCACTAGCGACGAGCAGTACTTC
NA TRBJ2-7 NA TRBV28 CASSAALSSYEQYF TGTGCCAGCAGTGCCGCTCTCAGCTCCTACGAGCAGTACTTC
TRBD1 TRBJ1-5 NA TRBV28 CASDRGSGQPQHF TGTGCCAGCGACAGGGGCTCAGGGCAGCCCCAGCATTTT
NA TRBJ2-7 NA TRBV6-1 CASSEVREISYEQYF TGTGCCAGCAGTGAAGTTAGGGAGATCTCCTACGAGCAGTACTTC
TRBD1 TRBJ1-1 NA TRBV7-9 CASSRQGGGTEAFF TGTGCCAGCAGCCGACAGGGCGGAGGGACTGAAGCTTTCTTT
TRBD1 TRBJ2-1 NA TRBV6-1 CASSMTGENEQFF TGTGCCAGCAGTATGACAGGGGAGAATGAGCAGTTCTTC
TRBD1 TRBJ1-1 NA TRBV18 CASSPSQGARTEAFF TGTGCCAGCTCACCATCGCAGGGGGCGCGTACTGAAGCTTTCTTT
NA TRBJ1-5 NA TRBV6-5 CASSGGPNQPQHF TGTGCCAGCAGTGGGGGCCCGAATCAGCCCCAGCATTTT
TRBD2 TRBJ2-3 NA TRBV5-4 CASSPTSGRWDTQYF TGTGCCAGCAGCCCGACTAGCGGGAGGTGGGATACGCAGTATTTT
TRBD2 TRBJ2-5 NA TRBV7-2 CASSLPTSGRVWVETQYF TGTGCCAGCAGCCTTCCGACTAGCGGGAGGGTATGGGTAGAGACCCAGTACTTC
NA TRBJ2-5 NA TRBV28 CASSFRSSEGETQYF TGTGCCAGCAGTTTCCGTTCTAGCGAGGGAGAGACCCAGTACTTC
NA TRBJ2-7 NA TRBV28 CASSLERPSYEQYF TGTGCCAGCAGTTTAGAGCGTCCCTCCTACGAGCAGTACTTC
NA TRBJ2-6 NA TRBV6-1 CASTGSGANVLTF TGTGCCAGTACAGGCTCTGGGGCCAACGTCCTGACTTTC
TRBD2 TRBJ2-3 NA TRBV15 CATSRDRAGEGTDTQYF TGTGCCACCAGCAGAGATCGGGCGGGAGAGGGCACAGATACGCAGTATTTT
NA TRBJ1-5 NA TRBV30 CAWSSDRDQPQHF TGTGCCTGGAGCTCGGACAGAGATCAGCCCCAGCATTTT
NA TRBJ2-2 NA TRBV4-1 CASSQLGGGTGELFF TGCGCCAGCAGCCAGTTGGGAGGTGGGACCGGGGAGCTGTTTTTT
TRBD1 TRBJ1-4 NA TRBV18 CASSPRVPGQGTAEKLFF TGTGCCAGCTCACCGCGCGTCCCGGGACAGGGGACGGCTGAAAAACTGTTTTTT
NA TRBJ1-1 NA TRBV7-9 CASSLTGTEAFF TGTGCCAGCAGCTTAACCGGGACAGAAGCTTTCTTT
NA TRBJ2-7 NA TRBV2 CASSEYYEQYF TGTGCCAGCAGCGAATATTACGAGCAGTACTTC
TRBD1 TRBJ2-5 NA TRBV2 CASSEAGDRGETQYF TGTGCCAGCAGTGAAGCGGGGGACAGGGGAGAGACCCAGTACTTC
TRBD1 TRBJ2-5 few TRBV5-1 CASSWGQGGVWETQYF TGCGCCAGCAGCTGGGGACAGGGGGGCGTATGGGAGACCCAGTACTTC
TRBD1 TRBJ2-2 NA TRBV7-6 CASSLFSGGMSGELFF TGTGCCAGCAGCTTATTTTCAGGGGGCATGTCCGGGGAGCTGTTTTTT
NA TRBJ2-7 NA TRBV10-3 CAISEQGHEQYF TGTGCCATCAGTGAGCAGGGCCACGAGCAGTACTTC
NA TRBJ1-4 once TRBV7-9 CASSTRQNPNEKLFF TGTGCCAGCAGCACCAGACAGAATCCTAATGAAAAACTGTTTTTT
TRBD2 TRBJ2-1 NA TRBV10-1 CASSILAGGLHEQFF TGCGCCAGCAGCATACTAGCGGGAGGGCTACATGAGCAGTTCTTC
NA TRBJ2-7 NA TRBV7-9 CASSPSGFSYEQYF TGTGCCAGCAGCCCCTCCGGGTTCTCCTACGAGCAGTACTTC
NA TRBJ1-2 NA TRBV10-3 CAISEGVDYGYTF TGTGCCATCAGTGAAGGGGTAGACTATGGCTACACCTTC
NA TRBJ2-7 NA TRBV2 CASRPEGSGAEQYF TGTGCCAGCAGGCCGGAGGGGAGTGGTGCCGAGCAGTACTTC
TRBD2 TRBJ2-7 NA TRBV5-1 CASSARTSAGDEQYF TGCGCCAGCAGCGCTAGGACTAGCGCCGGGGACGAGCAGTACTTC
TRBD1 TRBJ1-1 NA TRBV7-9 CASHDGAGGEAFF TGTGCCAGCCACGACGGGGCAGGGGGCGAAGCTTTCTTT
NA TRBJ2-7 NA TRBV11-2 CASSLGGFSYEQYF TGTGCCAGCAGCTTAGGAGGATTCTCCTACGAGCAGTACTTC
TRBD2 TRBJ2-1 NA TRBV13 CASSGGTTNEQFF TGTGCCAGCAGCGGAGGGACTACCAATGAGCAGTTCTTC